These 9 T cell receptor beta chains came from one sample sequenced in a study of post-analysis software for immune sequencing data. Study-level points and caveats: In patients, four to six TRBV segments were more frequent than in controls, with TRBV5-6, TRBV5-1 and TRBV20-1 among them.

These TCRs' antigens remain unknown. TCR beta libraries were prepared from cDNA with unique molecular identifiers. TCRdb passed the PCR reads through MiXCR, listing each CDR3 protein once. The data contain approximately 660,000 distinct CDR3 sequences, 59% of them singletons. The sample consisted of blood. Receptors were obtained from a girl aged 2 to 10 with multiple sclerosis.

This clonotype showed up just a few times. The chain joins TRBV7-2 to TRBJ2-3; D might be TRBD1 (5 bases). This CDR3 has 14 residues. Germline V CDR1 and CDR2: SGHTA, FQGNSA. Trimming shortened V by 5 bases and J by 0 bases, and 9 bases separated the two germline ends. CDR3 sequence reads: CASSRQISTDTQYF. The DNA of the CDR3 is TGTGCCAGCAGCCGACAGATTAGCACAGATACGCAGTATTTT.

This clonotype showed up just once. The chain carries TRBV20-1 and TRBJ2-1, with 13 nucleotides matching TRBD2. Germline V lookup: CDR1 DFQATT, CDR2 SNEGSKA (reference sequence). This CDR3 contains 17 residues. Losses at the gene ends were 0 bases for V and 0 bases for J; bases not matched to a gene: 2. The CDR3 region is CSARERLAGGSYNEQFF. In DNA form, the CDR3 reads TGCAGTGCTAGAGAGAGACTAGCGGGGGGCTCCTACAATGAGCAGTTCTTC.

This chain uses TRBV3-1 with TRBJ2-1; 13 bases are shared with TRBD2. The trim removed 1 base at V and 7 bases at J, leaving 7 bases unmatched. The germline gives CDR1 LGHDT, CDR2 YNNKEL (reference sequence). CDR3 size: 17 residues. CDR3: CASSQGHTSGGANEQFF. The CDR3 bases are TGTGCCAGCAGCCAAGGGCATACTAGCGGGGGGGCTAATGAGCAGTTCTTC.

CDR3: CASSVGSSGNTIYF. The CDR3 region has the DNA TGTGCCAGCAGCGTCGGAAGCTCTGGAAACACCATATATTTT. This chain joins TRBV7-8 and TRBJ1-3; D unresolved. V was cut by 5 bases and J by 0 bases, with 8 bases left in between. CDR3 length: 14 amino acids. Germline-derived CDR1 and CDR2 are SGHVS and FQNEAQ. Together with reference TRBV7-8 and TRBJ1-3, the CDR3 gives the full variable domain: GAGVSQSPRYKVAKRGQDVALRCDPISGHVSLFWYQQALGQGPEFLTYFQNEAQLDKSGLPSDRFFAERPEGSVSTLKIQRTQQEDSAVYLCASSVGSSGNTIYFGEGSWLTVV.

This CDR3 is CASSSGQGGMDTQYF. Here the CDR3 DNA reads TGTGCCAGCAGCTCCGGACAGGGAGGGATGGATACGCAGTATTTT. V usage is TRBV11-2 and J usage is TRBJ2-3, with D tentatively TRBD1 (8 bases). The CDR3 consists of 15 residues. The ends were cut back, 4 bases at V and 6 bases at J, with 17 bases in the middle. The germline gives CDR1 SGHAT, CDR2 FQNNGV. Combining the CDR3 with reference TRBV11-2 and TRBJ2-3 gives the whole variable domain EAGVAQSPRYKIIEKRQSVAFWCNPISGHATLYWYQQILGQGPKLLIQFQNNGVVDDSQLPKDRFSAERLKGVDSTLKIQPAKLEDSAVYLCASSSGQGGMDTQYFGPGTRLTVL.

The chain links TRBV2 to TRBJ2-4, with 7 bases fitting TRBD1. With the DNA end fitting TRBJ2-7 better, the J assignment may be wrong. CDR1 is SNHLY, CDR2 FYNNEI, per germline. The CDR3 contains 16 residues. The CDR3 coding sequence is TGTGCCAGCACCTTACCGGAGGACAGGTTCCCCTACGAGCAGTACTTC. Its translation is CASTLPEDRFPYEQYF.

V usage is TRBV5-1 and J usage is TRBJ2-1; possible D gene TRBD1, 6 bases. Germline V lookup: CDR1 SGHRS, CDR2 YFSETQ. This CDR3 contains 14 residues. V was shortened by 4 bases and J by 2 bases, with 10 bases between the two germline ends. The CDR3, as DNA: TGCGCCAGCAGCCCGAGGGGGACCTACAATGAGCAGTTCTTC. It yields the protein CASSPRGTYNEQFF.

This sequence joins TRBV7-9 and TRBJ1-5; 9 nucleotides match TRBD1. J gave up 3 bases and V 3 bases, and 9 bases lay outside the gene matches. Looked up from germline, CDR1 is SEHNR and CDR2 is FQNEAQ (reference sequence). This CDR3 region has 17 residues. The CDR3 spells CASSFETRTGANQPQHF. The CDR3 DNA reads TGTGCCAGCAGCTTCGAGACAAGGACAGGGGCCAATCAGCCCCAGCATTTT. Together with reference TRBV7-9 and TRBJ1-5, the CDR3 gives the full variable domain: DTGVSQNPRHKITKRGQNVTFRCDPISEHNRLYWYRQTLGQGPEFLTYFQNEAQLEKSRLLSDRFSAERPKGSFSTLEIQRTEQGDSAMYLCASSFETRTGANQPQHFGDGTRLSIL.

In this sample, this clonotype turned up once. This chain links TRBV7-8 with TRBJ1-5; D unclear. V was cut by 8 bases and J by 6 bases, with 20 bases left in between. The CDR3 has 15 amino acids. From germline, CDR1 is SGHVS and CDR2 FQNEAQ. CDR3 protein: CASGPGRTFGQPQHF. The DNA for the CDR3 is TGTGCCAGCGGACCAGGAAGGACGTTCGGTCAGCCCCAGCATTTT.